These 22 T cell receptor beta chains were all obtained from the same sample, sequenced in a study of blood T cell repertoires in COVID-19. Sequencing was performed with immunoSEQ multiplex PCR; in TCRdb, only in-frame clones are kept and a portion is missing. The top ten hold about 2.9% of the sample, which has 70,000 to 100,000 clones, nearly 90% seen once. The source material was peripheral blood. These receptors were taken from a woman over 75 with acute or convalescent COVID-19.

This sequence joins TRBV2 and TRBJ1-2; D call uncertain. Per the germline V gene, CDR1 is SNHLY and CDR2 is FYNNEI. The CDR3 loop spans 15 amino acids. Trimming left V 3 bases short and J 2 bases short, with 13 bases between. The CDR3 nucleotides read TGTGCCAGCAGTGAGTTCGGCGGAGGGAACTATGGCTACACCTTC. As protein: CASSEFGGGNYGYTF.

This clone was picked up one time. The chain recombines TRBV7-8 with TRBJ1-3, with a tentative D call TRBD1 (6 bases). This CDR3 is built from 16 residues. Germline V gives CDR1 SGHVS, CDR2 FQNEAQ. With 5 bases removed from V and 0 bases from J, the gap between germline ends came to 14 bases. The CDR3 is CASSILGQISGNTIYF. CDR3 coding DNA: TGTGCCAGCAGCATACTAGGACAGATCTCTGGAAACACCATATATTTT. The complete variable domain, with remaining parts taken from reference TRBV7-8 and TRBJ1-3, reads GAGVSQSPRYKVAKRGQDVALRCDPISGHVSLFWYQQALGQGPEFLTYFQNEAQLDKSGLPSDRFFAERPEGSVSTLKIQRTQQEDSAVYLCASSILGQISGNTIYFGEGSWLTVV.

CDR3 coding DNA: TGTGCCAGCAGTTGGTCGACAGGGATTAACGTAAAAGCTTTCTTT. Translating gives CASSWSTGINVKAFF. The chain has TRBV28 and TRBJ1-1; 7 nucleotides align to TRBD1. Looked up from germline, CDR1 is MDHEN and CDR2 is SYDVKM. Losses at the gene ends were 4 bases for V and 9 bases for J; bases not matched to a gene: 14. The CDR3 is made up of 15 amino acids. The whole variable domain, remainder taken from reference TRBV28 and TRBJ1-1, is DVKVTQSSRYLVKRTGEKVFLECVQDMDHENMFWYRQDPGLGLRLIYFSYDVKMKEKGDIPEGYSVSREKKERFSLILESASTNQTSMYLCASSWSTGINVKAFFGQGTRLTVV.

This chain joins TRBV20-1 and TRBJ1-5; D perhaps matches TRBD1 (5 bases). The V gene's germline CDR1 is DFQATT and CDR2 SNEGSKA (reference sequence). The CDR3 covers 15 residues. V dropped 3 bases and J dropped 1 base, with 13 bases sitting between them. This CDR3 reads CSASPVAGSNQPQHF. In nucleotides, the CDR3 is TGCAGTGCTAGTCCGGTGGCAGGGAGCAATCAGCCCCAGCATTTT.

V gene TRBV18 combines with J gene TRBJ1-4, with 9 bases fitting TRBD1. The V gene's germline CDR1 is KGHSH and CDR2 LQKENI. The V segment lost 2 bases and the J segment 6 bases; nucleotides outside the gene matches: 10. CDR3 length equals 17 residues. The CDR3, as DNA: TGTGCCAGCTCACCAGCCGGGACAGGGTGGATTGATGAAAAACTGTTTTTT. Amino acids: CASSPAGTGWIDEKLFF. The full variable domain, completed using reference TRBV18 and TRBJ1-4, is NAGVMQNPRHLVRRRGQEARLRCSPMKGHSHVYWYRQLPEEGLKFMVYLQKENIIDESGMPKERFSAEFPKEGPSILRIQQVVRGDSAAYFCASSPAGTGWIDEKLFFGSGTQLSVL.

V usage is TRBV5-4 and J usage is TRBJ1-1; D not certain. V shed 0 bases and J shed 1 base, with 7 bases lying between them. In germline, CDR1 is SGHNT, CDR2 YYREEE (reference sequence). The CDR3 loop spans 14 amino acids. For the CDR3, the DNA is TGTGCCAGCAGCTTGGAACAGAGGAACACTGAAGCTTTCTTT. Its translation: CASSLEQRNTEAFF. The full variable domain, rest sourced from reference TRBV5-4 and TRBJ1-1, is ETGVTQSPTHLIKTRGQQVTLRCSSQSGHNTVSWYQQALGQGPQFIFQYYREEENGRGNFPPRFSGLQFPNYSSELNVNALELDDSALYLCASSLEQRNTEAFFGQGTRLTVV.

This chain's CDR3 is CASSIPTGLSGANVLTF. CDR3 nucleotides: TGTGCCAGTAGTATTCCGACAGGCCTCTCTGGGGCCAACGTCCTGACTTTC. The rearrangement joins TRBV19 to TRBJ2-6; the D gene is possibly TRBD1 (6 bases). The CDR3 runs to 17 residues. Looked up from germline, CDR1 is LNHDA and CDR2 is SQIVND (reference sequence). Trimming cost V 3 bases and J 0 bases, with 12 bases left between them.

The J gene is TRBJ2-5, the V gene TRBV7-6; 10 nucleotides agree with TRBD2. The CDR3 runs 16 residues. In germline, CDR1 is SGHVS, CDR2 FNYEAQ. The J segment lost 3 bases and the V segment lost 1 base, leaving 5 bases of the junction unmatched. In DNA, the CDR3 is TGTGCCAGCAGCTTAGTGGCTAGCGGGAGTAAAGAGACCCAGTACTTC. Its translation: CASSLVASGSKETQYF.

This sequence joins TRBV7-8 and TRBJ1-2; 9 bases line up with TRBD1. The length of the CDR3 is 16 residues. Germline lookup yields CDR1 SGHVS and CDR2 FQNEAQ. V lost 0 bases to trimming and J lost 3 bases; unmatched junction nucleotides: 5. The CDR3 protein is CASSLATGTGYYGYTF. Here the CDR3 DNA reads TGTGCCAGCAGCTTAGCAACCGGGACAGGGTACTATGGCTACACCTTC.

The V and J genes are TRBV3-1 (or the pseudogene TRBV3-2) and TRBJ2-3, with D possibly being TRBD2 (5 bases). CDR3 length: 13 amino acids. Germline CDR1 and CDR2: LGHDT and YNNKEL (reference sequence). Trimming stripped 0 bases from V and 7 bases from J, with 8 bases between. CDR3 residues: CASSQDRGHTQYF. In DNA form, the CDR3 reads TGTGCCAGCAGCCAAGATCGGGGTCATACGCAGTATTTT.

The chain has TRBV7-8 and TRBJ2-5; 9 bases agree with TRBD2. The trim removed 1 base at V and 5 bases at J, leaving 5 bases unmatched. The CDR3 totals 15 residues. The germline V gene encodes CDR1 SGHVS and CDR2 FQNEAQ. CDR3 sequence (DNA): TGTGCCAGCAGCTTAGTTGGCGGGGGGGGCGAGACCCAGTACTTC. Its translation: CASSLVGGGGETQYF.

J is TRBJ2-2 and V is TRBV2; maybe TRBD1 (5 bases). Germline CDR1 reads SNHLY; CDR2 reads FYNNEI. V shed 7 bases and J shed 4 bases, with 13 bases lying between them. The CDR3 is 14 residues long. The CDR3 protein is CASKNRSGTGELFF. CDR3 sequence (DNA): TGTGCCAGCAAAAACAGGTCGGGCACCGGGGAGCTGTTTTTT.

The chain uses TRBV5-6 and TRBJ2-7; 7 nucleotides agree with TRBD1. J gave up 4 bases and V 4 bases, and 8 bases lay outside the gene matches. CDR1 and CDR2 (germline): SGHDT, YYEEEE. The CDR3 sequence is 14 residues long. For the CDR3, the DNA is TGTGCCAGCAGCGGGGACAGCAACTTTTACGAGCAGTACTTC. Protein: CASSGDSNFYEQYF.

V is TRBV28 and J is TRBJ2-5; TRBD1 agrees at 7 bases. Germline CDR1 and CDR2: MDHEN and SYDVKM. The CDR3 loop spans 15 amino acids. V was clipped by 3 bases and J by 1 base; unmatched bases: 5. The CDR3 loop reads CASSFKGAFQETQYF. CDR3 bases: TGTGCCAGCAGTTTTAAGGGGGCCTTCCAAGAGACCCAGTACTTC.

V and J are TRBV5-1 and TRBJ1-4, with D possibly matching TRBD1 (6 bases). Germline V gene sequence: CDR1 SGHRS, CDR2 YFSETQ. Trimming pared 0 bases from V and 4 bases from J, leaving 13 bases between. This CDR3 is 16 amino acids long. This chain's CDR3 is CASSLVTRGRNEKLFF. In nucleotides, the CDR3 is TGCGCCAGCAGCTTGGTTACCAGGGGTCGTAATGAAAAACTGTTTTTT.

This clone has just one count. J is TRBJ2-1 and V is TRBV4-2; 11 bases agree with TRBD2. The CDR3 consists of 17 residues. Germline CDR1 LGHNA, CDR2 YNFKEQ. V lost 3 bases to trimming and J lost 2 bases; unmatched junction nucleotides: 6. In DNA form, the CDR3 reads TGTGCCAGCAGCCACAGTTCTAGCGGGGGGACCTACAATGAGCAGTTCTTC. Amino acid sequence: CASSHSSSGGTYNEQFF.

This clone appeared a few times. This sequence joins TRBV18 and TRBJ2-7; 9 bases are shared with TRBD2. Germline CDR1 and CDR2: KGHSH and LQKENI. V trimming: 3 bases; J trimming: 2 bases; junction bases outside the gene matches: 2. This CDR3 contains 14 residues. CDR3: CASSPTSGPYEQYF. The CDR3 DNA is TGTGCCAGCTCACCTACTAGCGGGCCCTACGAGCAGTACTTC. The variable domain in full, with the rest retrieved from reference TRBV18 and TRBJ2-7, is NAGVMQNPRHLVRRRGQEARLRCSPMKGHSHVYWYRQLPEEGLKFMVYLQKENIIDESGMPKERFSAEFPKEGPSILRIQQVVRGDSAAYFCASSPTSGPYEQYFGPGTRLTVT.

V is TRBV19 and J is TRBJ1-2, with 8 nucleotides matching TRBD1. Germline V gives CDR1 LNHDA, CDR2 SQIVND (reference sequence). The trim removed 5 bases at V and 4 bases at J, leaving 3 bases unmatched. The CDR3 consists of 13 residues. The CDR3 DNA reads TGTGCCAGTAGTCCGGACAGGGCCTATGGCTACACCTTC. Translating it yields CASSPDRAYGYTF.

This clone showed up just once. V usage is TRBV4-3 and J usage is TRBJ2-1; 9 positions match TRBD2. V gave up 2 bases and J gave up 9 bases; unmatched junction bases: 5. The germline V gene has CDR1 LGHNA and CDR2 YSLEER. The CDR3 sequence is 14 residues long. CDR3 in DNA: TGCGCCAGCAGCCAACTAGCGGGGAGGGGTGAGCAGTTCTTC. It codes for CASSQLAGRGEQFF.

The table lists this clone with a few counts. This chain connects TRBV5-4 to TRBJ2-2; 8 nucleotides agree with TRBD1. Looked up from germline, CDR1 is SGHNT and CDR2 is YYREEE (reference sequence). J gave up 5 bases and V 3 bases, and 3 bases lay outside the gene matches. This CDR3 contains 14 residues. CDR3 DNA: TGTGCCAGCAGCTCCAACAGGGGGACCGGGGAGCTGTTTTTT. Translating it yields CASSSNRGTGELFF.

This sequence joins TRBV7-2 and TRBJ2-3; 11 positions agree with TRBD2. In germline, CDR1 is SGHTA, CDR2 FQGNSA. V lost 3 bases and J lost 4; bases outside the gene matches: 9. CDR3 length equals 17 residues. The CDR3 spells CASSFGVAGGPADTQYF. For the CDR3, the DNA is TGTGCCAGCAGCTTTGGGGTAGCGGGAGGGCCAGCAGATACGCAGTATTTT.

This clone was observed a single time. The chain combines TRBV3-1 (or the pseudogene TRBV3-2) with TRBJ1-2, with 7 bases lining up with TRBD1. Germline trimming cut 1 base from V and 8 bases from J; bases unmatched to any gene: 16. Germline loops: CDR1 LGHDT, CDR2 YNNKEL (reference sequence). CDR3 length: 17 residues. The CDR3 DNA is TGTGCCAGCAGCCAAGTGACAGGGAGACCAGATTCGGGAGGCTACACCTTC. It specifies CASSQVTGRPDSGGYTF.